These 20 T cell receptor beta chains originate from one sample sequenced in a study of identifying expanded T cells in peripheral blood. TCRdb keeps only in-frame clones here, not all; method: immunoSEQ multiplex PCR. The sample comprises 100,000 or so clones, around 90% of which are singletons, and more than 5.5% rests with the top ten. Sequenced material: blood. The receptors were gathered from a person between 18 and 75 years old in good health.

This chain uses TRBV29-1 with TRBJ2-1; 11 bases are shared with TRBD2. J gave up 8 bases and V 0 bases, and 15 bases lay outside the gene matches. Per the germline V gene, CDR1 is SQVTM and CDR2 is ANQGSEA. The length of the CDR3 is 18 residues. The CDR3 here is CSVEDAGVTSGSNDEQFF. The CDR3 DNA reads TGCAGCGTTGAAGATGCTGGGGTAACTAGCGGGAGTAACGATGAGCAGTTCTTC.

In its sample, this clone was seen once. V usage is TRBV7-3 and J usage is TRBJ1-2; D not resolved. Trimming shortened V by 4 bases and J by 7 bases, and 10 bases separated the two germline ends. This CDR3 is 12 amino acids long. Looked up from germline, CDR1 is SGHTA and CDR2 is FQGTGA. The CDR3 DNA reads TGTGCCAGCAGCTCGACGGGCAGTGGCTACACCTTC. This sequence encodes CASSSTGSGYTF.

The chain uses TRBV9 and TRBJ2-1; TRBD2 agrees at 12 bases. V shed 4 bases and J 4 bases; nucleotides not matched to a gene: 6. The CDR3 consists of 16 residues. The germline gives CDR1 SGDLS, CDR2 YYNGEE. The CDR3 region has the DNA TGTGCCAGCAGCCTCAGGACTAGCGGGACTTACAATGAGCAGTTCTTC. It encodes CASSLRTSGTYNEQFF.

The chain carries TRBV30 and TRBJ2-2; TRBD1 might be the D (6 bases). This CDR3 has 15 residues. V was pared by 0 bases and J by 5 bases, with 13 bases between. CDR1 and CDR2 (germline): GTSNPN, SVGIG (reference sequence). The CDR3 reads CAWSVPSGETGELFF. The CDR3 nucleotides read TGTGCCTGGAGTGTACCCTCAGGGGAAACCGGGGAGCTGTTTTTT.

This chain connects TRBV18 to TRBJ1-2; D uncertain. With 2 bases removed from V and 2 bases from J, the gap between germline ends came to 6 bases. The CDR3 spans 13 residues. Per the germline V gene, CDR1 is KGHSH and CDR2 is LQKENI. CDR3 in amino acids: CASSPGGNYGYTF. The CDR3 nucleotides are TGTGCCAGCTCACCAGGAGGGAACTATGGCTACACCTTC.

V gene TRBV29-1 combines with J gene TRBJ2-3; 10 nucleotides align to TRBD2. CDR1 and CDR2 (germline): SQVTM, ANQGSEA. The J segment lost 5 bases and the V segment lost 3 bases, leaving 5 bases of the junction unmatched. The CDR3 contains 14 residues. Here the CDR3 reads CSVDLAGVGDTQYF. The CDR3 nucleotides are TGCAGCGTTGATCTAGCGGGAGTCGGAGATACGCAGTATTTT.

The chain couples TRBV29-1 to TRBJ2-7; D is possibly TRBD1 (5 bases). CDR1 and CDR2 from the germline V gene are SQVTM and ANQGSEA. V was pared by 5 bases and J by 3 bases, with 14 bases between. This CDR3 has 13 residues. CDR3 in amino acids: CSVRAGLNYEQYF. Here the CDR3 DNA reads TGCAGCGTTCGGGCAGGGCTCAACTACGAGCAGTACTTC.

This clone rates as medium-sized. The chain combines TRBV19 with TRBJ1-2; D unresolved. Germline CDR1 is LNHDA and CDR2 is SQIVND (reference sequence). V was shortened by 3 bases and J by 1 base, with 9 bases between the two germline ends. This CDR3 is built from 14 residues. CDR3 in amino acids: CASSIPAGNYGYTF. The CDR3 DNA sequence: TGTGCCAGTAGTATCCCCGCGGGTAACTATGGCTACACCTTC.

The V gene is TRBV9, the J gene TRBJ1-6, with D tentatively TRBD1 (5 bases). This CDR3 spans 15 amino acids. Germline loops: CDR1 SGDLS, CDR2 YYNGEE. Between the trimmed V and J ends, which lost 0 bases and 8 bases, there was a span of 12 bases. CDR3 sequence (DNA): TGTGCCAGCAGCGTAGGGGTCAGGGTGGATTCACCCCTCCACTTT. This sequence encodes CASSVGVRVDSPLHF.

For the CDR3, the DNA is TGCGCCAGCAGCCAAGTCTCCGGGGCCGGCGATGAAAAACTGTTTTTT. Translated: CASSQVSGAGDEKLFF. This chain joins TRBV4-1 and TRBJ1-4, with TRBD1 as a possible D gene (5 bases). The germline CDR1 and CDR2 sequences are MGHRA and YSYEKL. V was cut by 1 base and J by 6 bases, with 15 bases left in between. The CDR3 has 16 amino acids.

This clone appeared once. The CDR3 DNA reads TGTGCCAGCAGCTTGGATGATACGCAGTATTTT. As protein: CASSLDDTQYF. This chain connects TRBV5-4 to TRBJ2-3, with D unresolved. The CDR3 runs 11 residues. Trimming took 0 bases from V and 6 from J, leaving 2 bases between them. Germline V gene data show CDR1 as SGHNT and CDR2 as YYREEE (reference sequence).

The V call is TRBV5-1, the J call TRBJ2-1; 7 positions agree with TRBD1. Germline CDR1 and CDR2: SGHRS and YFSETQ. There are 15 residues in the CDR3. V was pared by 2 bases and J by 2 bases, with 4 bases of the junction left unmatched. CDR3 protein: CASSLYRGTYNEQFF. The CDR3 DNA reads as TGCGCCAGCAGCTTATACAGGGGAACCTACAATGAGCAGTTCTTC.

This chain uses TRBV28 with TRBJ2-5; 9 nucleotides match TRBD1. The CDR3 totals 13 residues. Germline loops: CDR1 MDHEN, CDR2 SYDVKM. The V segment lost 5 bases and the J segment 5 bases; nucleotides outside the gene matches: 3. The CDR3 DNA reads TGTGCCAGCAGTATCGGGACAGGGGAGACCCAGTACTTC. Its protein is CASSIGTGETQYF.

This sequence joins TRBV21-1 and TRBJ2-7. TRBV21-1 is designated a pseudogene. The CDR3 totals 15 residues. The CDR3 sequence: CASTPRGGDTYEQYF. The CDR3 DNA reads as TGTGCCAGCACCCCCCGAGGCGGGGACACCTACGAGCAGTACTTC.

CDR3 sequence reads: CASSPPGQGHGYTF. The CDR3 region has the DNA TGCGCCAGCAGCCCTCCGGGACAGGGGCATGGCTACACCTTC. The V and J genes are TRBV5-1 and TRBJ1-2; 10 nucleotides align to TRBD1. Unmatched junction bases numbered 6, after V lost 4 bases and J lost 6 bases. Germline V gene data show CDR1 as SGHRS and CDR2 as YFSETQ. CDR3 length: 14 residues.

J is TRBJ1-1 and V is TRBV5-8, with unresolved D. Germline V lookup: CDR1 SGHTS, CDR2 YDEGEE. This CDR3 region has 12 residues. V shed 2 bases and J shed 7 bases, with 9 bases lying between them. This chain's CDR3 is CASSFDGNEAFF. CDR3 nucleotides: TGTGCCAGCAGCTTCGACGGTAATGAAGCTTTCTTT.

The CDR3 DNA reads as TGTGCCAGCAGCGTTCAAGCGGGAGGGTACAATGAGCAGTTCTTC. This sequence encodes CASSVQAGGYNEQFF. The J gene is TRBJ2-1, the V gene TRBV9; TRBD2 aligns across 10 bases. CDR1 and CDR2 from the germline V gene are SGDLS and YYNGEE. The CDR3 extends over 15 amino acids. Unmatched junction bases numbered 3, after V lost 2 bases and J lost 4 bases.

DNA for the CDR3: TGTGCCAGCAGTCGGCAGGGGGCCAACACCGGGGAGCTGTTTTTT. The encoded protein is CASSRQGANTGELFF. The J gene is TRBJ2-2, the V gene TRBV2, with 8 bases matching TRBD1. Germline V gene lookup returns CDR1 SNHLY and CDR2 FYNNEI. V trimming: 5 bases; J trimming: 2 bases; junction bases outside the gene matches: 4. This CDR3 spans 15 amino acids.

The chain has TRBV4-2 and TRBJ2-1; TRBD2 matches at 11 bases. The CDR3 runs 15 residues. V lost 0 bases and J lost 9; bases outside the gene matches: 4. Germline V gene data show CDR1 as LGHNA and CDR2 as YNFKEQ. The CDR3 loop reads CASSQEVAGGAEQFF. The CDR3, as DNA: TGTGCCAGCAGCCAAGAGGTAGCGGGGGGGGCTGAGCAGTTCTTC.

This clone occurred once. The genes are TRBV6-5 and TRBJ2-1, with 7 bases that match TRBD2. CDR3 length: 16 residues. The J segment lost 4 bases and the V segment lost 4 bases, leaving 10 bases of the junction unmatched. The V gene's germline CDR1 is MNHEY and CDR2 SVGAGI. The CDR3 DNA reads TGTGCCAGCAGTTCAAGCCTAGCGGATACTTACAATGAGCAGTTCTTC. It translates to CASSSSLADTYNEQFF.